This T cell receptor (beta chain) comes out of a study of blood T cell repertoires in COVID-19. Profiled with immunoSEQ multiplex PCR; TCRdb holds only in-frame clones, not every one. The sample consists of some 130,000 clones, around 80% of them appearing once. The source of this sequence is a man between 60 and 75 years old who had recovered from COVID-19. The sequenced sample was peripheral blood.

In nucleotides, the CDR3 is TGCGCCAGCAGCCAAGGACAGGGGGGTGACTATGGCTACACCTTC. It translates to CASSQGQGGDYGYTF. The chain links TRBV4-1 to TRBJ1-2; 9 positions match TRBD1. Trimming took 1 base from V and 3 from J; bases not matched to a gene: 3. The CDR3 runs 15 residues. Germline CDR1 MGHRA, CDR2 YSYEKL.